This record concerns one TCR beta chain sequence. Antigen unknown. V dropped 0 bases and J dropped 5 bases, with 10 bases sitting between them. The CDR3 contains 15 residues. Per the germline V gene, CDR1 is LGHNA and CDR2 is YSLEER. It was with previously described methods and listed TCR primers that bulk TCR libraries were made. TCRdb passed the PCR reads through MiXCR, listing each CDR3 protein once. Altogether a few hundred thousand distinct CDR3 sequences are present, roughly a quarter being singletons, with the ten largest covering 0.74%. The entry originates in a study of molecular identifiers for immune sequencing clone quantification. Study summary: Naive CD8 cell RNA, from roughly 20,000 or 100,000 cells, was split five ways in replicates, with four sequenced.

Study-level results: The share of molecules held by clones above 20 RNA copies was over 98% in effector cells and under 1% in naive cells.

Sorted naive CD8 T cells were those defined as CD8+CD4-CCR7+CD45RA+. This rearrangement joins TRBV4-3 to TRBJ2-2, with a possible D match to TRBD1 (5 bases). This sequence originates from a human donor in good health. Some libraries in this study had Jurkat cell RNA spiked in. Sequences were obtained from naive CD8+ T cells from blood, with Jurkat cell RNA spiked in. Indicated subset: FACS-sorted CD8+CD4-CCR7+CD45RA+ naive T cells. CDR3 protein: CASSQDSGWTGELFF. The CDR3 nucleotides read TGCGCCAGCAGCCAAGATTCAGGGTGGACCGGGGAGCTGTTTTTT.